This passage covers 23 T cell receptor beta chains from one sample sequenced in a study of shared clonotypes between healthy human individuals. Naive CD8 cells, CD45RO-negative and positively selected for CCR7, excluded terminally differentiated effector memory CD45RA+ cells. The data were produced by immunoSEQ multiplex PCR, yet TCRdb's version contains in-frame clones alone and is incomplete. The sample holds some 740,000 clones, around 93% seen once. The source material was naive CD8+ T cells sorted from blood. The receptor set was obtained from a young man in good health.

This clone was seen only once. The genes are TRBV27 and TRBJ1-5; a weak D match, TRBD1 (5 bases). V lost 2 bases and J lost 4, with 12 bases in between. Germline CDR1 and CDR2: MNHEY and SMNVEV (reference sequence). The CDR3 covers 15 residues. The chain's CDR3 is CASSLNGEGNQPQHF. For the CDR3, the DNA is TGTGCCAGCAGTTTAAATGGTGAGGGGAATCAGCCCCAGCATTTT.

This rearrangement joins TRBV5-1 to TRBJ2-7; 7 bases are shared with TRBD2. V dropped 4 bases and J dropped 7; count of bases not matched to a gene: 11. Germline CDR1 and CDR2: SGHRS and YFSETQ. The CDR3 spans 14 residues. The chain's CDR3 is CASSPGLGGGEQYF. As DNA, the CDR3 is TGCGCCAGCAGCCCCGGACTAGGCGGGGGTGAGCAGTACTTC.

This clone occurred a few times. The rearrangement uses TRBV27 and TRBJ2-1; D is unresolved. The germline V gene encodes CDR1 MNHEY and CDR2 SMNVEV (reference sequence). This CDR3 region has 11 residues. The V end was cut by 8 bases, the J end by 6 bases, with 8 bases between. The CDR3 spells CASGDVNEQFF. Written as DNA, the CDR3 is TGTGCCAGCGGAGATGTCAATGAGCAGTTCTTC.

This chain joins TRBV5-8 and TRBJ2-3; no reliable D call. The V gene's germline CDR1 is SGHTS and CDR2 YDEGEE. The CDR3 is 12 residues long. Between the trimmed V and J ends, which lost 1 base and 2 bases, there was a span of 2 bases. CDR3: CASSLFTDTQYF. The CDR3 DNA sequence: TGTGCCAGCAGCTTGTTCACAGATACGCAGTATTTT. The full variable domain, with the rest looked up from reference TRBV5-8 and TRBJ2-3, is EAGVTQSPTHLIKTRGQQATLRCSPISGHTSVYWYQQALGLGLQFLLWYDEGEERNRGNFPPRFSGRQFPNYSSELNVNALELEDSALYLCASSLFTDTQYFGPGTRLTVL.

This chain joins TRBV4-1 and TRBJ1-3, with a weak D call TRBD1 (5 bases). The CDR3 runs to 15 residues. Germline V gene data show CDR1 as MGHRA and CDR2 as YSYEKL. Trimming shortened V by 0 bases and J by 6 bases, and 12 bases separated the two germline ends. CDR3 sequence (DNA): TGCGCCAGCAGCCAAGATCGCAGGGTCGAAAACACCATATATTTT. This encodes CASSQDRRVENTIYF.

The V and J genes are TRBV7-2 and TRBJ2-3; 11 nucleotides match TRBD2. The CDR3 is made up of 16 amino acids. Germline values: CDR1 SGHTA, CDR2 FQGNSA. V shed 5 bases, J shed 2 bases, and the junction held 6 bases outside the gene matches. CDR3 sequence: CASSTGLAGLTDTQYF. Here the CDR3 DNA reads TGTGCCAGCAGCACCGGACTAGCGGGCCTCACAGATACGCAGTATTTT.

CDR3 nucleotides: TGTGCCAGCCTGGACACGAGGACAGGGGGCACTAGTGGCTACACCTTC. Amino acid sequence: CASLDTRTGGTSGYTF. The chain is built from TRBV2 and TRBJ1-2; 11 bases fit TRBD1. The length of the CDR3 is 16 residues. CDR1 SNHLY and CDR2 FYNNEI come from the germline V gene. V dropped 8 bases and J dropped 7; count of bases not matched to a gene: 15.

This rearrangement joins TRBV9 to TRBJ2-1; 12 nucleotides align to TRBD2. The CDR3 loop spans 17 amino acids. Germline lookup yields CDR1 SGDLS and CDR2 YYNGEE. Losses at the gene ends were 3 bases for V and 1 base for J; bases not matched to a gene: 5. Written as DNA, the CDR3 is TGTGCCAGCAGCGGATGGACTAGCGGGAAATCCTACAATGAGCAGTTCTTC. Translation: CASSGWTSGKSYNEQFF.

This clone has just a few counts. J is TRBJ1-2 and V is TRBV7-6; 11 nucleotides line up with TRBD1. V lost 0 bases, J lost 7 bases, and 4 bases stayed unmatched. This CDR3 has 15 residues. The germline V gene encodes CDR1 SGHVS and CDR2 FNYEAQ. CDR3 in DNA: TGTGCCAGCAGCTTAGCCACTGGGACAGGGGGTGGCTACACCTTC. It is translated as CASSLATGTGGGYTF.

The chain carries TRBV5-5 and TRBJ2-5, with 10 positions matching TRBD2. V lost 4 bases, J lost 8 bases, and 20 bases stayed unmatched. The CDR3 runs 18 residues. CDR1 SGHKS and CDR2 YYEKEE come from the germline V gene (reference sequence). The CDR3 loop reads CASSRQKREGPSGSTQYF. CDR3 sequence (DNA): TGTGCCAGCAGCAGGCAAAAGCGGGAGGGCCCCTCGGGGAGCACCCAGTACTTC.

The CDR3 spells CASSLAVAGGFETQYF. The CDR3 DNA reads TGTGCCAGCAGCTTAGCTGTAGCGGGAGGGTTTGAGACCCAGTACTTC. The J gene is TRBJ2-5, the V gene TRBV11-2; TRBD2 agrees at 11 bases. Germline CDR1 is SGHAT and CDR2 is FQNNGV. Trimming at V came to 1 base and at J to 5 bases, leaving 6 bases not matched to a gene. There are 16 residues in the CDR3.

This clone was detected once. The chain recombines TRBV9 with TRBJ2-6, with 10 bases lining up with TRBD1. The CDR3 runs 18 residues. Germline trimming cut 3 bases from V and 2 bases from J; bases unmatched to any gene: 8. The germline CDR1 and CDR2 sequences are SGDLS and YYNGEE. The CDR3 nucleotides read TGTGCCAGCAGCGCCATACTTGGACAGGGGGCTGGGGCCAACGTCCTGACTTTC. Translated, it gives CASSAILGQGAGANVLTF.

V gene TRBV4-1 combines with J gene TRBJ2-1, with 8 bases fitting TRBD2. After removal of 1 base from V and 0 bases from J, the junction contained 8 bases not matched to a gene. The CDR3 covers 18 residues. CDR1 is MGHRA, CDR2 YSYEKL, per germline. The CDR3 DNA sequence: TGCGCCAGCAGCCAAGTTAGCGGGACAACTTTCTCCTACAATGAGCAGTTCTTC. Its translation: CASSQVSGTTFSYNEQFF.

In regard to this clone: Other nucleotide sequences from this sample produce the same CDR3. J is TRBJ1-2 and V is TRBV28, with D uncertain. The V gene's germline CDR1 is MDHEN and CDR2 SYDVKM. The CDR3 extends over 13 amino acids. Between the trimmed V and J ends, which lost 3 bases and 3 bases, there was a span of 8 bases. The CDR3 DNA is TGTGCCAGCAGTTTCAATAGCTACTATGGCTACACCTTC. Translated: CASSFNSYYGYTF.

The chain is built from TRBV27 and TRBJ2-7; 7 bases map to TRBD2. J gave up 2 bases and V 5 bases, and 6 bases lay outside the gene matches. CDR3 size: 14 residues. Germline values: CDR1 MNHEY, CDR2 SMNVEV (reference sequence). CDR3 DNA: TGTGCCAGCAGTCCCATAGCGGGTGCCTACGAGCAGTACTTC. Encoded protein: CASSPIAGAYEQYF.

This chain uses TRBV27 with TRBJ2-7; a weak D match, TRBD2 (5 bases). Germline loops: CDR1 MNHEY, CDR2 SMNVEV (reference sequence). The germline V and J ends were trimmed by 6 bases and 3 bases, with 15 bases remaining between them. The CDR3 runs 14 residues. In DNA, the CDR3 is TGTGCCAGCAGGCCCGAGGGCGGCCACTACGAGCAGTACTTC. Translated: CASRPEGGHYEQYF.

The rearrangement joins TRBV27 to TRBJ2-7; 8 bases agree with TRBD1. The junction had 10 bases not matched to a gene; V was cut back by 7 bases and J by 2 bases. Germline values: CDR1 MNHEY, CDR2 SMNVEV (reference sequence). The CDR3 has 15 amino acids. The CDR3 loop reads CASKQTGGNTYEQYF. The CDR3 region has the DNA TGTGCCAGCAAACAAACAGGGGGGAATACCTACGAGCAGTACTTC.

J is TRBJ2-7 and V is TRBV7-2; 7 nucleotides agree with TRBD2. Germline V gene lookup returns CDR1 SGHTA and CDR2 FQGNSA. CDR3 length: 15 amino acids. V was pared by 4 bases and J by 4 bases, with 10 bases of the junction left unmatched. The CDR3: CASSSPRWGGYEQYF. DNA for the CDR3: TGTGCCAGCAGCTCCCCGCGTTGGGGGGGGTACGAGCAGTACTTC.

This chain uses TRBV25-1 with TRBJ2-2; D might be TRBD1 (5 bases). The length of the CDR3 is 15 residues. Germline values: CDR1 MGHDK, CDR2 SYGVNS. Trimming stripped 4 bases from V and 3 bases from J, with 12 bases between. CDR3 coding DNA: TGTGCCAGCAGTGCTCAGGGAATCGACACCGGGGAGCTGTTTTTT. Its translation: CASSAQGIDTGELFF. Together with reference TRBV25-1 and TRBJ2-2, the CDR3 gives the full variable domain: EADIYQTPRYLVIGTGKKITLECSQTMGHDKMYWYQQDPGMELHLIHYSYGVNSTEKGDLSSESTVSRIRTEHFPLTLESARPSHTSQYLCASSAQGIDTGELFFGEGSRLTVL.

This chain uses TRBV7-9 with TRBJ1-1; D might be TRBD1 (5 bases). Trimming pared 5 bases from V and 7 bases from J, leaving 14 bases between. Germline CDR1 is SEHNR and CDR2 is FQNEAQ (reference sequence). The length of the CDR3 is 13 residues. CDR3 loop: CASSGSQVGEAFF. Written as DNA, the CDR3 is TGTGCCAGCAGCGGGTCACAGGTGGGTGAAGCTTTCTTT.

The V and J genes are TRBV18 and TRBJ2-7, with 9 bases identical to TRBD2. The germline V gene encodes CDR1 KGHSH and CDR2 LQKENI. Trimming cost V 0 bases and J 7 bases; bases outside gene matches: 16. This CDR3 is built from 18 residues. The CDR3, as DNA: TGTGCCAGCTCACCACCAACAGGAGATAAATTTGGACTAGCGGAGCAGTACTTC. Translated: CASSPPTGDKFGLAEQYF.

The chain has TRBV29-1 and TRBJ2-7; 9 bases are a match to TRBD1. This CDR3 is built from 15 residues. Germline V gene sequence: CDR1 SQVTM, CDR2 ANQGSEA. The ends lost 2 bases at V and 3 bases at J; junction bases unmatched: 8. In DNA form, the CDR3 reads TGCAGCGTTGAACATGGACAGGGGTCTAACTACGAGCAGTACTTC. Amino acid sequence: CSVEHGQGSNYEQYF.

The chain carries TRBV19 and TRBJ2-7; D uncertain. The V end lost 6 bases, the J end lost 6 bases, and 15 bases lay between the germline ends. This CDR3 spans 13 amino acids. Germline loops: CDR1 LNHDA, CDR2 SQIVND (reference sequence). The CDR3 sequence: CASSPGRLGEQYF. The CDR3 DNA follows: TGTGCCAGTAGCCCTGGGCGCCTAGGCGAGCAGTACTTC. The full variable domain, in which reference TRBV19 and TRBJ2-7 provide the parts outside the CDR3, is DGGITQSPKYLFRKEGQNVTLSCEQNLNHDAMYWYRQDPGQGLRLIYYSQIVNDFQKGDIAEGYSVSREKKESFPLTVTSAQKNPTAFYLCASSPGRLGEQYFGPGTRLTVT.